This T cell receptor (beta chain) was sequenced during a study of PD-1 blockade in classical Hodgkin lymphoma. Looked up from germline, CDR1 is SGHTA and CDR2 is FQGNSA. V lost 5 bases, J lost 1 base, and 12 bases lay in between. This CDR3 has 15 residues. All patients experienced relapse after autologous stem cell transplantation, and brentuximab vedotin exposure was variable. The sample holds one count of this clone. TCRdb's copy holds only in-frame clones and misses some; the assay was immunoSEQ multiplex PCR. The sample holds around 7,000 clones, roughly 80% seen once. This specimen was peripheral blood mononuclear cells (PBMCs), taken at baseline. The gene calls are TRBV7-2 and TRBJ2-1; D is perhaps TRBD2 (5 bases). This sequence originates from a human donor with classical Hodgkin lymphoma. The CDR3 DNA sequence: TGTGCCAGCAGCCCGGACTTGGGGTCCTACAATGAGCAGTTCTTC. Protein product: CASSPDLGSYNEQFF.